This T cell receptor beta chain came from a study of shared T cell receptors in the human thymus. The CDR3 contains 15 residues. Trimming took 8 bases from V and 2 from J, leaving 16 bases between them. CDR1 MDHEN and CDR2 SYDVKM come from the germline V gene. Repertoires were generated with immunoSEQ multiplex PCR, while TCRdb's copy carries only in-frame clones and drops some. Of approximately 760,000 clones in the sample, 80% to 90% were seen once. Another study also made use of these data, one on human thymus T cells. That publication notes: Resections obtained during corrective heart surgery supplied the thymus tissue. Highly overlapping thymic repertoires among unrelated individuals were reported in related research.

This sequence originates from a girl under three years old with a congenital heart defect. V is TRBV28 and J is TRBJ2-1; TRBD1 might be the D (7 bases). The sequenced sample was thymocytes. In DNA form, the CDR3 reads TGTGCCAGCGTACGACCAGGGGGGCCCTACAATGAGCAGTTCTTC. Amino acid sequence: CASVRPGGPYNEQFF.